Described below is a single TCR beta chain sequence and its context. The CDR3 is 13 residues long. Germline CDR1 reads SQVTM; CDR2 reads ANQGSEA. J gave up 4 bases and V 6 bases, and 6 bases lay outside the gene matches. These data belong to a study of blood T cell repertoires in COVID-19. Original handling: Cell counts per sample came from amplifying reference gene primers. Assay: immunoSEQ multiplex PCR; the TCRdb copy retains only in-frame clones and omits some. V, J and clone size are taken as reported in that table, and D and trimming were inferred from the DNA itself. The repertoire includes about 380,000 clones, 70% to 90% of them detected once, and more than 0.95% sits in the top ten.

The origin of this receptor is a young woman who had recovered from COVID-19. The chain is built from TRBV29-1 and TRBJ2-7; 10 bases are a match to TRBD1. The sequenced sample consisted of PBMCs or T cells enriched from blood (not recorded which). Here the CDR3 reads CSVRGQGLYEQYF. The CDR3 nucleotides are TGCAGCGTGAGGGGACAGGGGCTTTACGAGCAGTACTTC.